This TCR beta chain was sequenced for a study of shared clonotypes between healthy human individuals. Looking at the study overall: Those who served as donors were two women and three men between the ages of 18 and 49.

The CDR3 extends over 12 amino acids. Germline loops: CDR1 MDHEN, CDR2 SYDVKM. V was cut by 5 bases and J by 15 bases, with 17 bases left in between. Method: immunoSEQ multiplex PCR; TCRdb's copy keeps in-frame clones and lacks some. The sample has 2 million to 2.5 million clones, approximately 90% seen once. The sequence derives from a man between 18 and 29 years old in good health. Some clones in this sample may be carry-over from other donors' samples. Sequencing was done on a sample of naive CD4+ T cells from PBMCs. Subset reported: CD45RA+ positively selected. The V gene is TRBV28, the J gene TRBJ2-4, with D maybe TRBD2 (6 bases). The CDR3 loop reads CASSPHGHGGYF. For the CDR3, the DNA is TGTGCCAGCAGTCCCCATGGACACGGGGGGTACTTC.